This TCR beta chain was captured by sequencing in a study of blood T cell repertoires in COVID-19. Using immunoSEQ multiplex PCR, the repertoire was profiled, and TCRdb retains in-frame clones only, with some absent. The sample contains tens of thousands of clones, about 83% of which appear only once. From germline, CDR1 is MNHEY and CDR2 SVGAGI. V was clipped by 8 bases and J by 5 bases, with 13 bases between them. This CDR3 is 13 amino acids long. The sequence was collected from a man between 50 and 59 years old with active COVID-19. Sequenced: peripheral blood. V usage is TRBV6-5 and J usage is TRBJ1-3; a possible D gene is TRBD1 (6 bases). DNA for the CDR3: TGTGCCAGCGGACCGGGACAAAGAAACACCATATATTTT. Translating it yields CASGPGQRNTIYF.